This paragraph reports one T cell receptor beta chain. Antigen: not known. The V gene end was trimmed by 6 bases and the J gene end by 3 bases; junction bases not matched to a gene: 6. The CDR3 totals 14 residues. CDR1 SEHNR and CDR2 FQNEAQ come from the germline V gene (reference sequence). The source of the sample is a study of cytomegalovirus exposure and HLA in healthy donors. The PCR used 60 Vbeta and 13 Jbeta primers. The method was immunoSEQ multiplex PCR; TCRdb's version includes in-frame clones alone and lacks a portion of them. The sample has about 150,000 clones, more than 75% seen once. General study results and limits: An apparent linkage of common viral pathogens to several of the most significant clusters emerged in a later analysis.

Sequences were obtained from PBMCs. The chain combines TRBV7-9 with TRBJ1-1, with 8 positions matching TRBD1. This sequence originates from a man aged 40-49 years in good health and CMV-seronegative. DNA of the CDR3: TGTGCCAGCAGATTCGGACAGGGCTACACTGAAGCTTTCTTT. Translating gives CASRFGQGYTEAFF.